The clone carrying this TCR beta chain has just a few counts. Its matching antigen is unknown. The CDR3 runs to 12 residues. J gave up 7 bases and V 6 bases, and 2 bases lay outside the gene matches. CDR1 is LNHDA and CDR2 is SQIVND in the germline V gene (reference sequence). The PCR employed 60 Vbeta primers together with 13 Jbeta primers. TCRdb's copy holds only in-frame clones and misses some; the assay was immunoSEQ multiplex PCR. This sample has 150,000 to 180,000 clones, with 65% to 85% found just once. The sample comes from a study of cytomegalovirus exposure and HLA in healthy donors. Overall study findings and caveats: A highly shared variant cluster was judged a likely technical artifact. An ancestry cluster, one associated with Asian ancestry, reportedly showed fewer N-insertions than the roughly 670-donor mean in a later analysis. In presence/absence analyses, roughly uniform sequencing depth across donors was assumed.

Healthy bone marrow donors made up the donors. Sequences were obtained from PBMCs. V gene TRBV19 combines with J gene TRBJ1-1; 10 nucleotides agree with TRBD1. This clonotype was sampled from a man in his late teens or twenties in good health and CMV-seronegative. The DNA for the CDR3 is TGTGCCAGTAGAGACAGGGGGCGTGAAGCTTTCTTT. Translation gives CASRDRGREAFF. The full variable domain, with the rest looked up from reference TRBV19 and TRBJ1-1, is DGGITQSPKYLFRKEGQNVTLSCEQNLNHDAMYWYRQDPGQGLRLIYYSQIVNDFQKGDIAEGYSVSREKKESFPLTVTSAQKNPTAFYLCASRDRGREAFFGQGTRLTVV.